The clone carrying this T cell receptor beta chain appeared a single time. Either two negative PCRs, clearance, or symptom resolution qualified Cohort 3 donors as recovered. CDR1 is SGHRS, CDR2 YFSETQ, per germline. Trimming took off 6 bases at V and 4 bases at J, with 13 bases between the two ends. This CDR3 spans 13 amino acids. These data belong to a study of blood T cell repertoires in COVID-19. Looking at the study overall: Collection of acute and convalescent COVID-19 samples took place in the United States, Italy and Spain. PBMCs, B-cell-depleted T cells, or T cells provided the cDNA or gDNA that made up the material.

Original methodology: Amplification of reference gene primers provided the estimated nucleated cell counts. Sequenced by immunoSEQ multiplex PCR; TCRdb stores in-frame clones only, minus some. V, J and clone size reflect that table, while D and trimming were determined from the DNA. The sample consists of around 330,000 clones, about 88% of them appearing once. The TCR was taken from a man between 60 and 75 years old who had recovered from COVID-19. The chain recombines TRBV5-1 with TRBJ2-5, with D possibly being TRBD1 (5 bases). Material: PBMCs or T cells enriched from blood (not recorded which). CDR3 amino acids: CASKLGDRETQYF. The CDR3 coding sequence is TGCGCCAGCAAGTTAGGGGATCGAGAGACCCAGTACTTC. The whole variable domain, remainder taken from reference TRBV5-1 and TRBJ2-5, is KAGVTQTPRYLIKTRGQQVTLSCSPISGHRSVSWYQQTPGQGLQFLFEYFSETQRNKGNFPGRFSGRQFSNSRSEMNVSTLELGDSALYLCASKLGDRETQYFGPGTRLLVL.